The 24 T cell receptor beta chains reported below all come from one sample, sequenced in a study of T cells expressing NK-cell markers. Each CDR3 protein gets one entry in TCRdb, which reprocessed the 5' RACE reads and gives no DNA. This sample contains about 260,000 distinct CDR3 sequences. Sequenced input: blood T cells: a sorted CD56 or NKG2C T cell subset, CD4+ or CD8+ T cells, or bulk PBMC T cells (not recorded which). The receptors were gathered from a man aged 18 to 29 in good health.

The chain has TRBV12-3 or TRBV12-4 and TRBJ2-1; TCRdb returns TRBD2, unconfirmable since there is no DNA. The CDR3 has 18 amino acids. The CDR3 protein is CASSSYGLAESPYNEQFF.

V is TRBV7-9 and J is TRBJ2-1; without DNA, the TCRdb call of TRBD1 cannot be checked. CDR1 is SEHNR and CDR2 is FQNEAQ in the germline V gene (reference sequence). The CDR3 runs to 16 residues. Here the CDR3 reads CASSLFEQGAYNEQFF.

The chain has TRBV12-3 or TRBV12-4 and TRBJ1-2; TCRdb outputs TRBD1, but without DNA this stays unchecked. The CDR3 contains 13 residues. CDR3 sequence reads: CASSYFTGIGYTF.

The chain combines TRBV2 with TRBJ1-2. This CDR3 is 15 amino acids long. Germline V lookup: CDR1 SNHLY, CDR2 FYNNEI. CDR3 sequence: CASSGDAGLSSGYTF.

This chain connects TRBV30 to TRBJ2-1; no DNA is available, so the TRBD2 call from TCRdb remains unchecked. The CDR3 contains 13 residues. Germline V gene sequence: CDR1 GTSNPN, CDR2 SVGIG (reference sequence). The CDR3 region is CAWGTSGRTEQFF.

V and J are TRBV20-1 and TRBJ2-1; without DNA, the TCRdb call of TRBD2 cannot be checked. This CDR3 contains 15 residues. CDR1 and CDR2 from the germline V gene are DFQATT and SNEGSKA (reference sequence). This CDR3 is CSAEGAGGQYNEQFF.

This chain uses TRBV3-1 with TRBJ1-3. The CDR3 totals 15 residues. The V gene's germline CDR1 is LGHDT and CDR2 YNNKEL (reference sequence). The CDR3 protein is CASTTSGTSGNTIYF. Filled out from reference TRBV3-1 and TRBJ1-3, the complete variable domain reads DTAVSQTPKYLVTQMGNDKSIKCEQNLGHDTMYWYKQDSKKFLKIMFSYNNKELIINETVPNRFSPKSPDKAHLNLHINSLELGDSAVYFCASTTSGTSGNTIYFGEGSWLTVV.

The chain carries TRBV12-3 or TRBV12-4 and TRBJ2-1; absent DNA, TCRdb's TRBD1 call cannot be checked. The CDR3 totals 14 residues. The CDR3 reads CASRRQGVYREQFF.

This chain uses TRBV5-1 with TRBJ2-3; the TRBD1 assignment by TCRdb is unverifiable without DNA. In germline, CDR1 is SGHRS, CDR2 YFSETQ. This CDR3 is built from 17 residues. This chain's CDR3 is CASSPGPGGTSGDTQYF.

V and J are TRBV19 and TRBJ2-3; TCRdb reports TRBD1, a call that lacks DNA to check it against. CDR1 and CDR2 from the germline V gene are LNHDA and SQIVND (reference sequence). The CDR3 has 13 residues. CDR3 sequence: CASSARETDTQYF.

The genes are TRBV28 and TRBJ2-1; TCRdb proposes TRBD1, but this gene call is untestable without DNA. The germline V gene has CDR1 MDHEN and CDR2 SYDVKM. The CDR3 has 16 residues. The CDR3 spells CASSPPAGGWSWEQFF.

The chain has TRBV15 and TRBJ2-5; TCRdb indicates TRBD2, and absent DNA this call remains unverified. This CDR3 has 14 residues. Per the germline V gene, CDR1 is LNHNV and CDR2 is YYDKDF (reference sequence). The CDR3 sequence: CATSKLAGEETQYF.

The chain uses TRBV20-1 and TRBJ2-2; TCRdb's D gene call, TRBD1, goes unchecked for lack of DNA. This CDR3 has 14 residues. Looked up from germline, CDR1 is DFQATT and CDR2 is SNEGSKA (reference sequence). This CDR3 is CSAPRTVNTGELFF.

V is TRBV5-6 and J is TRBJ2-5; TCRdb's D gene call, TRBD1, goes unchecked for lack of DNA. CDR1 and CDR2 (germline): SGHDT, YYEEEE. The CDR3 runs to 13 residues. This chain's CDR3 is CASSLNLNDRVYF. Supplemented by reference TRBV5-6 and TRBJ2-5, the full variable domain reads DAGVTQSPTHLIKTRGQQVTLRCSPKSGHDTVSWYQQALGQGPQFIFQYYEEEERQRGNFPDRFSGHQFPNYSSELNVNALLLGDSALYLCASSLNLNDRVYFGPGTRLLVL.

The CDR3 region is CASSIRATNTEAFF. The chain employs TRBV19 and TRBJ1-1; with no DNA, the TCRdb D assignment of TRBD1 cannot be verified. The germline V gene encodes CDR1 LNHDA and CDR2 SQIVND (reference sequence). This CDR3 contains 14 residues.

V and J are TRBV24-1 and TRBJ1-5; absent DNA, TCRdb's TRBD1 call cannot be checked. Germline V gives CDR1 KGHDR, CDR2 SFDVKD. The CDR3 spans 16 residues. The chain's CDR3 is CATSDRQGEANQPQHF.

The V gene is TRBV11-3, the J gene TRBJ2-5; absent DNA, TCRdb's TRBD2 call cannot be checked. The germline V gene has CDR1 SGHNT and CDR2 YENEEA. The CDR3 runs to 15 residues. The CDR3 spells CASSPSPAASETQYF.

The chain has TRBV5-1 and TRBJ2-3. Germline V gene sequence: CDR1 SGHRS, CDR2 YFSETQ. CDR3 length equals 16 residues. CDR3 in amino acids: CASSGGVAPSTDTQYF.

The chain joins TRBV2 to TRBJ2-1; the TRBD1 assignment by TCRdb is unverifiable without DNA. The CDR3 sequence is 15 residues long. Germline V gene data show CDR1 as SNHLY and CDR2 as FYNNEI. The CDR3: CASSEGGFPYNEQFF. The full variable domain, in which reference TRBV2 and TRBJ2-1 provide the parts outside the CDR3, is EPEVTQTPSHQVTQMGQEVILRCVPISNHLYFYWYRQILGQKVEFLVSFYNNEISEKSEIFDDQFSVERPDGSNFTLKIRSTKLEDSAMYFCASSEGGFPYNEQFFGPGTRLTVL.

V is TRBV6-2 or TRBV6-3 and J is TRBJ2-5; the TRBD2 assignment by TCRdb is unverifiable without DNA. Germline V CDR1 and CDR2: MNHEY, SVGEGT. The CDR3 consists of 17 residues. CDR3 loop: CASSYYTVGLAGETQYF.

The genes are TRBV7-8 and TRBJ1-5; absent DNA, TCRdb's TRBD1 call cannot be checked. Per germline, CDR1 SGHVS and CDR2 FQNEAQ. CDR3 length: 16 amino acids. This chain's CDR3 is CASSPTGGLFNQPQHF.

The chain combines TRBV20-1 with TRBJ2-1; the TCRdb D gene call, TRBD2, has no DNA to confirm it. CDR3 length equals 14 residues. In germline, CDR1 is DFQATT, CDR2 SNEGSKA (reference sequence). CDR3 sequence reads: CSARDRLANNEQFF.

The chain has TRBV12-3 or TRBV12-4 and TRBJ2-1; TCRdb selects TRBD1, and the lack of DNA leaves this call unchecked. The CDR3 sequence is 14 residues long. The CDR3 protein is CASSPIRQNNEQFF.

V gene TRBV6-5 combines with J gene TRBJ2-2; TCRdb outputs TRBD1, but without DNA this stays unchecked. Germline V gene lookup returns CDR1 MNHEY and CDR2 SVGAGI. The CDR3 has 16 residues. The CDR3 loop reads CASLSPSGLNTGELFF.